The T cell receptor beta chain described here comes from a study of CD8 T cells in ankylosing spondylitis. Study-level findings and limits: Ankylosing spondylitis blood appeared to carry a characteristic TCR beta motif of under ten highly homologous variants. Matched ankylosing spondylitis synovial fluid reportedly showed significant enrichment of disease-linked clones. Disease-linked clones were found to be CD8+ and relatively rare in peripheral blood.

Quantitative 5'-RACE with molecular barcodes was used to make the TCR beta libraries. TCRdb processed the 5' RACE reads anew with MiXCR; each CDR3 protein has one entry. The top ten clones hold about 15% of a sample with some 330,000 distinct CDR3 sequences, approximately 8.2% of them seen once. On this clonotype: Its antigen is as yet unknown.

Material for sequencing was blood, either unsorted or a sorted T cell fraction (not recorded which). This receptor was identified in a male donor with ankylosing spondylitis.

The CDR3 region has the DNA TGCAGCGTTGAATTGACAGGGGTCTCCTACGAGCAGTACTTC. Translation: CSVELTGVSYEQYF. V usage is TRBV29-1 and J usage is TRBJ2-7; 8 nucleotides align to TRBD1. This CDR3 region has 14 residues. CDR1 and CDR2 (germline): SQVTM, ANQGSEA. V shed 2 bases, J shed 0 bases, and the junction held 3 bases outside the gene matches.